The rows below give T cell receptor beta chains drawn from one sample of a study of T cells in Graves' hyperthyroidism and ophthalmopathy. TCRdb reprocessed the multiplex PCR reads via MiXCR and lists one record per CDR3 protein. Among a few hundred thousand distinct CDR3 sequences listed, approximately 14% were seen once. The sequencing sample was made of blood. The receptors originated from a woman in her late teens or twenties with Graves' hyperthyroidism. The conserved cysteine and the conserved F or W are not part of the CDR3 here. A D gene is named only where the DNA matches it firmly.

TRBD1 | TRBV6-2/TRBV6-3 | 13 | ASSNPTGVRQPQH
. | TRBV3-1 | 12 | ASSPLLLWDEQY
. | TRBV7-9 | 11 | ATTGGSNSPLH
TRBD2 | TRBV9 | 14 | ASSVAGGQDTGELF
TRBD2 | TRBV2 | 14 | ASRVTSGGATGELF
. | TRBV28 | 11 | ASAGVDNQPQH
. | TRBV29-1 | 9 | SGGGNTEAF
. | TRBV4-1 | 12 | ASSQTWSTDTQY
TRBD2 | TRBV6-2/TRBV6-3 | 13 | ASRSSGTSQNEQY
. | TRBV10-1 | 15 | ASRSRPSSVEHSPLH
TRBD2 | TRBV11-1 | 14 | ASSLAPSGNTDTQY
. | TRBV7-8 | 13 | ASSLVPDGRVGYT
. | TRBV7-9 | 9 | ASSSGFEQF
. | TRBV6-1 | 14 | ASSPDFAGGNQPQH
. | TRBV5-6 | 9 | ASSFEYTIY
. | TRBV19 | 12 | ASSMGSMNTEAF
. | TRBV20-1 | 11 | SAQRQDLNIQY
. | TRBV5-1 | 11 | ASSFGSPDTQY
TRBD2 | TRBV28 | 14 | ASTHPGLAGANEQF
TRBD1 | TRBV12-3/TRBV12-4 | 14 | ASSRPTGASGNTIY
TRBD2 | TRBV6-1 | 14 | ASSDRGLAGSHEQY
. | TRBV5-1 | 14 | ASSLPRDPSTDTQY
. | TRBV5-5 | 10 | ASSFGGGMAF
TRBD2 | TRBV11-2 | 13 | ASSLDGGVRETQY
. | TRBV2 | 14 | ASTPGLPPGANVLT
TRBD1 | TRBV7-2 | 14 | ASSLSLGRGLNEQY
. | TRBV2 | 14 | ASTLGELGYGTEAF
TRBD1 | TRBV6-6 | 14 | ASSYSKTGAKNIQY
. | TRBV6-2/TRBV6-3 | 11 | ASSMYWNQPQH
TRBD2 | TRBV11-3 | 15 | ASSPLPSAGALNEQY
TRBD1 | TRBV28 | 13 | ASSSTGTGLSEQY
TRBD2 | TRBV6-1 | 14 | ASSSSGRTSYNEQF
TRBD2 | TRBV6-1 | 14 | ASSYSYGTSKETQY
. | TRBV7-8 | 14 | ASSPSRGIRGRAQY
. | TRBV11-3 | 10 | ASSGNSYEQY
. | TRBV2 | 16 | ASSGPGPRASISYEQY
. | TRBV18 | 11 | ASSPEGRLGYT
TRBD1 | TRBV12-3/TRBV12-4 | 15 | ASSLELRDRAQQPQH
TRBD1 | TRBV3-1 | 14 | ASSQSELRGKETQY
. | TRBV4-1 | 12 | ASSQSDKTDTQY
TRBD1 | TRBV6-1 | 12 | ARGGTGYSYEQY
TRBD2 | TRBV5-1 | 12 | ASSLELAGDEQY
TRBD1 | TRBV12-3/TRBV12-4 | 13 | ASSLALGGYSPLH
TRBD2 | TRBV6-2/TRBV6-3 | 12 | ASSYGGRGNEQF
. | TRBV11-3 | 16 | ASSVAAGGGGRTDTQY
. | TRBV6-1 | 15 | ASSEQGRDGKDEKLF
. | TRBV28 | 13 | ASSLTEGGRETQY
TRBD1 | TRBV7-8 | 12 | ASRPTGDNQPQH